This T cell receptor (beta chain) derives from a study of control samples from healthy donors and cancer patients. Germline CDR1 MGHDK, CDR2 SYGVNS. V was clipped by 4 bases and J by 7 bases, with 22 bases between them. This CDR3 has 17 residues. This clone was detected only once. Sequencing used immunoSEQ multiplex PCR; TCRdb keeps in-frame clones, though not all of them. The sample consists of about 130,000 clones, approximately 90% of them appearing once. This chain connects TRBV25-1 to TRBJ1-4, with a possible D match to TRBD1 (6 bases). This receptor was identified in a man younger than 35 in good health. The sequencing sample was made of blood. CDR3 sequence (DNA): TGTGCCAGCAGTGCAACGGACGGGGGCAGGTGGGGTGAAAAACTGTTTTTT. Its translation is CASSATDGGRWGEKLFF.